One sample yielded the 16 T cell receptor beta chains listed below, sequenced in a study of OX40 agonist ivuxolimab in advanced cancers. This table comes from immunoSEQ multiplex PCR, and its TCRdb copy is limited to in-frame clones, with some not included. The table records tens of thousands of clones, roughly four fifths of them present only once. The sequencing here drew on CD4+ or CD8+ T cells sorted from blood, taken in a trial of the OX40 agonist ivuxolimab. The receptor source for this set is an adult with an advanced solid tumor such as melanoma, head and neck, liver or kidney cancer.

The chain employs TRBV5-1 and TRBJ2-1; 7 bases map to TRBD1. Per the germline V gene, CDR1 is SGHRS and CDR2 is YFSETQ. V shed 4 bases and J 4 bases; nucleotides not matched to a gene: 2. This CDR3 has 13 amino acids. The CDR3 is CASSEGQYNEQFF. CDR3 nucleotides: TGCGCCAGCAGCGAGGGACAGTACAATGAGCAGTTCTTC.

This clone was seen only a few times. The V call is TRBV19, the J call TRBJ1-1; 9 positions match TRBD1. Trimming cost V 2 bases and J 6 bases; bases outside gene matches: 7. The CDR3 spans 15 residues. Germline V gene sequence: CDR1 LNHDA, CDR2 SQIVND (reference sequence). CDR3 in amino acids: CASSIIPGQGSEAFF. CDR3 nucleotides: TGTGCCAGTAGTATAATCCCGGGACAGGGCTCTGAAGCTTTCTTT.

The chain recombines TRBV9 with TRBJ1-3; no clear D. The germline CDR1 and CDR2 sequences are SGDLS and YYNGEE. The CDR3 runs to 16 residues. V dropped 0 bases and J dropped 0 bases, with 10 bases sitting between them. Written as DNA, the CDR3 is TGTGCCAGCAGCGTAGAACGGTGGGACTCTGGAAACACCATATATTTT. Amino acids: CASSVERWDSGNTIYF.

The chain combines TRBV6-1 with TRBJ1-5; D is unclear. Germline CDR1 reads MNHNS; CDR2 reads SASEGT. V was pared by 3 bases and J by 6 bases, with 3 bases between. The CDR3 spans 11 residues. CDR3 nucleotide sequence: TGTGCCAGCAGTGATGTTCAGCCCCAGCATTTT. Translated: CASSDVQPQHF.

The V call is TRBV9, the J call TRBJ1-1; D is possibly TRBD1 (5 bases). Germline CDR1 and CDR2: SGDLS and YYNGEE. The CDR3 covers 13 residues. V lost 4 bases and J lost 8, with 15 bases in between. The CDR3 protein is CASSPGTGREAFF. The CDR3 nucleotides read TGTGCCAGCAGCCCGGGGACCGGACGAGAAGCTTTCTTT. Filled out from reference TRBV9 and TRBJ1-1, the complete variable domain reads DSGVTQTPKHLITATGQRVTLRCSPRSGDLSVYWYQQSLDQGLQFLIQYYNGEERAKGNILERFSAQQFPDLHSELNLSSLELGDSALYFCASSPGTGREAFFGQGTRLTVV.

The genes are TRBV4-1 and TRBJ1-5; the match to TRBD1 covers 7 bases. V lost 3 bases, J lost 2 bases, and 4 bases stayed unmatched. This CDR3 region has 15 residues. Germline V gene lookup returns CDR1 MGHRA and CDR2 YSYEKL. The CDR3 nucleotides read TGCGCCAGCAGCCATGGACAGGCAGGCAATCAGCCCCAGCATTTT. This codes for CASSHGQAGNQPQHF.

The chain is built from TRBV7-9 and TRBJ2-5; TRBD2 matches 8 bases. The CDR3 sequence is 14 residues long. V trimming: 5 bases; J trimming: 5 bases; junction bases outside the gene matches: 7. CDR1 is SEHNR and CDR2 is FQNEAQ in the germline V gene (reference sequence). CDR3 nucleotides: TGTGCCAGCAGCCATGATAGCGGGATTGAGACCCAGTACTTC. Its translation is CASSHDSGIETQYF. The variable domain in full, completed from reference TRBV7-9 and TRBJ2-5, reads DTGVSQNPRHKITKRGQNVTFRCDPISEHNRLYWYRQTLGQGPEFLTYFQNEAQLEKSRLLSDRFSAERPKGSFSTLEIQRTEQGDSAMYLCASSHDSGIETQYFGPGTRLLVL.

This chain joins TRBV30 and TRBJ2-5; 7 bases are shared with TRBD2. CDR3 length: 14 amino acids. Germline assignment: CDR1 GTSNPN and CDR2 SVGIG (reference sequence). J was trimmed by 6 bases and V by 1 base; bases with no gene match: 8. In nucleotides, the CDR3 is TGTGCCTGGAGTGGGGAGGGACGAGGGAAGACCCAGTACTTC. It yields the protein CAWSGEGRGKTQYF.

V gene TRBV6-6 combines with J gene TRBJ1-4; D gene ambiguous. V lost 5 bases and J lost 3, with 13 bases in between. The germline CDR1 and CDR2 sequences are MNHNY and SVGAGI (reference sequence). The CDR3 loop spans 15 amino acids. Here the CDR3 reads CASSRAVRANEKLFF. The CDR3, as DNA: TGTGCCAGCAGTCGGGCCGTCCGGGCTAATGAAAAACTGTTTTTT.

This clone was detected only once. V usage is TRBV28 and J usage is TRBJ1-3; TRBD1 is a possible D gene (5 bases). Trimming stripped 6 bases from V and 0 bases from J, with 12 bases between. Germline CDR1 MDHEN, CDR2 SYDVKM. The CDR3 contains 15 residues. The CDR3 loop is CASRLPGSSGNTIYF. CDR3 DNA: TGTGCCAGCAGGCTACCAGGGAGCTCTGGAAACACCATATATTTT.

This chain links TRBV28 with TRBJ2-3, with 10 positions matching TRBD2. The length of the CDR3 is 16 residues. Germline V gives CDR1 MDHEN, CDR2 SYDVKM. Losses at the gene ends were 8 bases for V and 2 bases for J; bases not matched to a gene: 10. CDR3 amino acids: CASRPPGLAVTDTQYF. CDR3 bases: TGTGCCAGCCGCCCCCCCGGACTAGCGGTCACAGATACGCAGTATTTT.

The genes are TRBV7-2 and TRBJ2-2, with TRBD2 matching over 11 bases. Germline V gene lookup returns CDR1 SGHTA and CDR2 FQGNSA. V was pared by 5 bases and J by 6 bases, with 8 bases of the junction left unmatched. The CDR3 loop spans 16 amino acids. The CDR3 loop reads CASSLRLAGWSGELFF. In DNA, the CDR3 is TGTGCCAGCAGCCTAAGACTAGCGGGATGGTCCGGGGAGCTGTTTTTT. Drawing the rest from reference TRBV7-2 and TRBJ2-2, the complete variable domain is GAGVSQSPSNKVTEKGKDVELRCDPISGHTALYWYRQSLGQGLEFLIYFQGNSAPDKSGLPSDRFSAERTGGSVSTLTIQRTQQEDSAVYLCASSLRLAGWSGELFFGEGSRLTVL.

The chain employs TRBV9 and TRBJ2-5; TRBD2 agrees at 7 bases. CDR1 and CDR2 from the germline V gene are SGDLS and YYNGEE. After removal of 4 bases from V and 0 bases from J, the junction contained 3 bases not matched to a gene. This CDR3 has 14 amino acids. The CDR3 loop is CASSTGTNQETQYF. DNA for the CDR3: TGTGCCAGCAGCACCGGGACTAACCAAGAGACCCAGTACTTC.

The chain employs TRBV6-6 and TRBJ2-1; tentative D call: TRBD1 (6 bases). CDR1 and CDR2 from the germline V gene are MNHNY and SVGAGI (reference sequence). V lost 0 bases and J lost 5, with 8 bases in between. The CDR3 is 14 residues long. CDR3 protein: CASSYSRTDNEQFF. The CDR3 DNA reads TGTGCCAGCAGTTACTCTCGGACAGACAATGAGCAGTTCTTC.

This sequence joins TRBV28 and TRBJ2-5; D remains ambiguous. V lost 6 bases to trimming and J lost 3 bases, with 20 bases between them. There are 16 residues in the CDR3. CDR1 MDHEN and CDR2 SYDVKM come from the germline V gene. The chain's CDR3 is CASSPFMGIGEETQYF. Here the CDR3 DNA reads TGTGCCAGCAGCCCATTTATGGGGATCGGTGAAGAGACCCAGTACTTC.

This clone was seen once. The V gene is TRBV28, the J gene TRBJ1-1; a weak D match, TRBD1 (6 bases). V was clipped by 6 bases and J by 4 bases, with 24 bases between them. From germline, CDR1 is MDHEN and CDR2 SYDVKM. The CDR3 sequence is 17 residues long. The CDR3 nucleotides read TGTGCCAGCAGCGGACTCGTGGGTCTTTGGGGGCTCACTGAAGCTTTCTTT. As protein: CASSGLVGLWGLTEAFF.